This is a list of T cell receptor beta chains from one sample in a study of Graves' ophthalmopathy and Graves' hyperthyroidism. TCRdb independently ran MiXCR on the multiplex PCR reads; one entry per CDR3 protein. The data contain 500,000 to 700,000 distinct CDR3 sequences, less than 45% of them singletons. The sample taken for sequencing was peripheral blood or thyroid tissue (not recorded which). The origin of the receptors is an adult man with Graves' hyperthyroidism. Each CDR3 is given with its conserved first and last residue. Each record gives: D gene, J gene, clone size, V gene, CDR3 DNA, CDR3 protein. D genes are given only for firm matches. Clone size, where shown, is once, few, many, or a class for clones that have expanded.

TRBD1	TRBJ1-5	-	TRBV6-4	TGTGCCAGCACCGAGGGACAGGGAAGCTATTATAGCAATCAGCCCCAGCATTTT	CASTEGQGSYYSNQPQHF
-	TRBJ1-6	many	TRBV6-5	TGTGCCAGCAGTTACCGTGGGGCCTCTTCACCCCTCCACTTT	CASSYRGASSPLHF
-	TRBJ1-3	many	TRBV10-3	TGTGCCATCAGTTCACCACCGATCTCTGGAAACACCATATATTTT	CAISSPPISGNTIYF
TRBD1	TRBJ2-7	many	TRBV20-1	TGCAGTGCTAGGGACATATTAGGACAGGGGGTCGAGCAGTACTTC	CSARDILGQGVEQYF
-	TRBJ2-7	many	TRBV12-3/TRBV12-4	TGTGCCAGCAGTAGCCGGGGGTATGGTGAGCAGTACTTC	CASSSRGYGEQYF
TRBD2	TRBJ2-3	-	TRBV20-1	TGCAGTGCTAGAGGCGCGTTAGCGGGGGGCCGCACAGATACGCAGTATTTT	CSARGALAGGRTDTQYF
-	TRBJ2-7	-	TRBV29-1	TGCAGCGCCTCATCAACCAGGGCGAACTACGGGCAGTACTTC	CSASSTRANYGQYF
-	TRBJ2-7	-	TRBV12-3/TRBV12-4	TGTGCCAGCAGTTCGCTAGGGTGGGCGCCCGAGCAGTACTTC	CASSSLGWAPEQYF
TRBD1	TRBJ1-4	-	TRBV25-1	TGTGCCAGCAGTGGGGACAGGGGTCGGGGTGAAAAACTGTTTTTT	CASSGDRGRGEKLFF
-	TRBJ1-5	many	TRBV5-1	TGCGCCAGCAGCTTGGATGCGGGAGGCGGCAATCAGCCCCAGCATTTT	CASSLDAGGGNQPQHF
TRBD1	TRBJ1-5	-	TRBV11-2	TGTGCCTGGAGTGTGGGGGACAGGGGGCTTATTGGCAATCAGCCCCAGCATTTT	CAWSVGDRGLIGNQPQHF
TRBD1	TRBJ1-2	many	TRBV7-2	TGTGCCAGCACCCCTGAAGGGAATAGGGGGCGGGGCTACACCTTC	CASTPEGNRGRGYTF
-	TRBJ2-5	many	TRBV20-1	TGCAGTGCTAGAGATCATCGGGGGCGAGAGACCCAGTACTTC	CSARDHRGRETQYF
TRBD2	TRBJ2-7	once	TRBV2	TGTGCCAGCAGGGGGACTAGCGGGAGATTGGACGAGCAGTACTTC	CASRGTSGRLDEQYF
-	TRBJ1-1	-	TRBV2	TGTGCCAGCAGTGATCCTACCCAGGGGAGGAACACTGAAGCTTTCTTT	CASSDPTQGRNTEAFF
-	TRBJ1-6	-	TRBV6-1	TGTGCCAGCAGTGAAATAAATAATTCACCCCTCCACTTT	CASSEINNSPLHF
TRBD2	TRBJ2-5	many	TRBV4-1	TGCGCCAGCAGCCGCATTAGCGGGACCTCCGGGACCCAGTACTTC	CASSRISGTSGTQYF
-	TRBJ1-3	-	TRBV7-9	TGTGCCAGCAGCCGAGCGGGCAGCCCTGGAAACACCATATATTTT	CASSRAGSPGNTIYF
-	TRBJ2-7	few	TRBV10-2	TGCGCCAGCAGTGAGCGAGTCCCGGTCTACGAGCAGTACTTC	CASSERVPVYEQYF
TRBD1	TRBJ1-1	many	TRBV20-1	TGCAGTGCTACTCCGAACAGGGGGGACACTGAAGCTTTCTTT	CSATPNRGDTEAFF
-	TRBJ2-7	many	TRBV10-3	TGTGCGACCGAGCGGGACATTGCCTACGAGCAGTACTTC	CATERDIAYEQYF
TRBD1	TRBJ1-2	many	TRBV6-5	TGTGCCAGCAGTACGCAGGGGGCGCATGGCTACACCTTC	CASSTQGAHGYTF
-	TRBJ2-5	-	TRBV29-1	TGCAGCCCCCCCGGGGCTTACCAAGAGACCCAGTACTTC	CSPPGAYQETQYF
-	TRBJ2-6	many	TRBV10-3	TGTGCCACTTACGCAGGGGTCCATTCAGGGGCCAACGTCCTGACTTTC	CATYAGVHSGANVLTF
-	TRBJ2-6	-	TRBV5-1	TGCGCCAGCAGAAAGGGGGCTGGGGCCAACGTCCTGACTTTC	CASRKGAGANVLTF
-	TRBJ1-4	-	TRBV6-5	TGTGCCGGCAGTTACCGGCGGTCTGAAAAACTGTTTTTT	CAGSYRRSEKLFF
TRBD1	TRBJ1-5	-	TRBV6-1	TGTGCCAGCAGCCGGGACAGCCTCAATCAGCCCCAGCATTTT	CASSRDSLNQPQHF
-	TRBJ2-5	many	TRBV5-4	TGTGCCAGCAGCCCCGTTTTAGGGCAGGTAGAAGAGACCCAGTACTTC	CASSPVLGQVEETQYF
-	TRBJ1-2	-	TRBV15	TGTGCCACCAGCAGAGATCGCTCGGGCAGGGGAGCAGGTGGCTACACCTTC	CATSRDRSGRGAGGYTF
-	TRBJ2-6	-	TRBV29-1	TGCAGCGCCGTCGAGGGGGGGAACGTCCTGACTTTC	CSAVEGGNVLTF
TRBD1	TRBJ1-3	-	TRBV7-9	TGTGCCAGCAGCTTCCGGGACAGGGGAATTGGAAACACCATATATTTT	CASSFRDRGIGNTIYF
TRBD2	TRBJ2-5	-	TRBV20-1	TGCAGTGCTAGAGGAACTAGCGGGAGGTCCCAAGAGACCCAGTACTTC	CSARGTSGRSQETQYF
TRBD1	TRBJ1-6	many	TRBV9	TGTGCCAGCAGCGTAGGCAGGCAGGGGGATTCACCCCTCCACTTT	CASSVGRQGDSPLHF
-	TRBJ2-2	many	TRBV7-2	TGTGCCAGCAGCTCCTCGGGACTCTCCGCCGGGGAGCTGTTTTTT	CASSSSGLSAGELFF
TRBD1	TRBJ1-1	many	TRBV20-1	TGCAGTGCTAGATCCGGGACAGGGAGCACTGAAGCTTTCTTT	CSARSGTGSTEAFF
TRBD2	TRBJ2-7	-	TRBV4-1	TGCGCCAGCAGCCAAGAGCCCTCGCTAGCGGGAGCCCTCTACGAGCAGTACTTC	CASSQEPSLAGALYEQYF
TRBD2	TRBJ2-1	-	TRBV12-3/TRBV12-4	TGTGCCAGCACGACTAGCGGGATTGGCCATGAGCAGTTCTTC	CASTTSGIGHEQFF
-	TRBJ1-2	-	TRBV10-3	TGTGCCATCAGTGTGGAGGGTAGGGATGGCTACACCTTC	CAISVEGRDGYTF
TRBD1	TRBJ2-2	many	TRBV14	TGTGCCAGCAGCCGGACAGGGGCTAGCACCGGGGAGCTGTTTTTT	CASSRTGASTGELFF
-	TRBJ2-1	-	TRBV20-1	TGCAGTGCTAGAGCGGGGTACAATGAGCAGTTCTTC	CSARAGYNEQFF